This T cell receptor (beta chain) was recovered during a study of blood T cell repertoires in COVID-19 (dated by TCRdb to 2018 to 2020). Some background on the complete study: Samples covering the acute and convalescent phases of COVID-19 were provided by collaborators in the United States, Italy and Spain. A de-identified subject ID, COVID-19 status, age in years and sex were almost always included in the sample metadata. The samples were drawn from two sources: the first 160 participants of the ongoing ImmuneRACE study, and 950 to 1,500 subjects contributed by 6 global collaborators. The material from the prospective study consisted of cDNA or gDNA derived from T cells, B-cell-depleted T cells, or PBMCs. Where HLA class I and class II types were available, the types were taken from metadata supplied by the sample provider, not from assay-based typing. A freely available public database, intended as a resource for researchers studying the immune response to SARS-CoV-2, is where the repertoires were released. Subjects who had been exposed to COVID-19, were actively infected with it, or had recovered from it provided the deeply sampled blood TCRbeta repertoires that made up the dataset.

The collaborating institutions used their own protocols to collect whole blood in K2EDTA tubes. For TCRbeta analysis, collaborators shipped samples as frozen whole blood, isolated PBMCs, or DNA extracted from either of those sample types. TCRbeta CDR3 regions were amplified from genomic DNA by means of the immunoSEQ Assay, a bias-controlled multiplex PCR. The original pipeline was this. The number of nucleated cells in each sample was estimated from the amplification of reference gene primers within the assay. To quantify the absolute abundance of each unique TCRbeta CDR3 rearrangement, sequence reads were collapsed and filtered. For each sample, productive Simpson clonality was calculated as the square root of Simpson's diversity index across productive rearrangements. In TCRdb, the immuneACCESS table is reduced to in-frame sequences with V and J assigned. These tables do not hold every clone; where another copy was compared, an unresolved V gene accounts for under half, and the others remain unexplained. Clonal size and the V and J genes are those of that table, whereas D and trimming came from the DNA. A total of tens of thousands of clones appear in this sample, roughly 88% of them only once. The ten biggest clones cover approximately 5% of the sample.

The research as a whole found: The quantity of clinical and demographic metadata differed by source and by participant and was supplied without curation.

This clone has more than one count but fewer than ten. Its antigen target is currently unknown. Within one base of it there is no much larger clone, and no base qualities were kept. From a lookup of the germline V gene (reference sequence), CDR1 and CDR2 are SEHNR and FQNEAQ. V loses 2 bases, J loses 1 base, and the germline ends lie 15 bases apart. Reading from cysteine to phenylalanine, the CDR3 counts 18 amino acids. Only CDR3 DNA remains: 54 bases, in frame from the first base. Recombination joined TRBV7-9 with TRBJ2-6; possibly the D gene is TRBD2, per 6 matching bases. This TCR came from a woman aged 80 or older with acute or convalescent COVID-19. The sequencing sample was made of peripheral blood. CDR3 sequence: CASSLLRGLGSGANVLTF. The bases are TGTGCCAGCAGCTTACTTCGGGGGTTAGGTTCTGGGGCCAACGTCCTGACTTTC.